This TCR beta chain was found in a study of blood T cells in healthy people across ages (dated by TCRdb to 2015 to 2017). About the study as a whole: In model experiments, template switching captured about one uniquely barcoded TCR beta cDNA molecule for every two T cells. The study measured age-related changes in TCR beta repertoire diversity using deep sequencing normalized with unique cDNA molecular identifiers. To avoid experimental bias, donors of different ages were spread randomly across the sequencing lanes. The donors were split into four age groups: young (average 16 years), middle-aged (about 40), aged (roughly 60) and long-lived (approximately 80). For two donors (one aged 18 to 29 and one aged 80 or older), the study analyzed two additional independent replicas of 1 million unique cDNA reads from the same blood draw. On the study overall, not on this receptor specifically: Because donor CMV infection status was unknown, age-related changes in expanded clonotypes were potentially confounded. Total diversity estimates from one million sequenced T cells were considered lower bounds and underestimates. Compared with the aged group, the long-lived group had more naive CD4+ T cells, fewer expanded clones and increased TCR diversity, suggesting age selection. As age increased, observed TCR beta diversity per million T cells dropped in a roughly linear way, and a significant reduction was already evident by age 40. There was a strong correlation between observed TCR beta diversity and the percentage of naive T cells measured by flow cytometry. Because profiling used bulk unsorted PBMCs, naive and antigen-experienced compartments could not be compared conclusively.

From cysteine to phenylalanine, the CDR3 is 16 amino acids long. Only the CDR3 portion is preserved as DNA: 48 bases, with reading frame beginning at the first base. Here V drops 2 bases and J drops 7 bases, and the junction holds 14 bases not matched to any gene. CDR1 MNHEY and CDR2 SVGAGI are derived from the germline V gene. Donors were approximately 42 systemically healthy Caucasian individuals from Russia aged roughly 6 to 90 years. Each donor gave about 10 milliliters of peripheral blood, drawn into EDTA-treated Vacutainer tubes. PBMCs were isolated by Ficoll-Paque density-gradient centrifugation, with at least 6.5 million obtained per sample. Trizol reagent was used to extract total RNA from PBMCs, with at least 5.5 micrograms per sample. For every donor, flow cytometry on a PBMC aliquot measured the percentage of naive CD45RAhigh/CD27high T cells. Note on this clonotype: No cognate antigen has been identified for it. Per-nucleotide qualities are absent, and no much larger clonotype sits a single base away.

Library creation used 5' RACE. Sequencing was carried out with an Illumina HiSeq 2500. The second PCR ran for about 7 to 11 cycles and used a J-beta primer mix along with a sample-barcoded 5' primer. A template-switch 5' adaptor carrying 12 random nucleotides introduced a unique molecular identifier onto each TCR beta cDNA molecule. Each sample yielded at least 3 million CDR3-containing paired-end reads. All of the RNA was converted into first-strand cDNA using the Mint cDNA synthesis kit, with a TRBC-specific oligonucleotide serving as the primer. Following uracil-DNA glycosylase treatment, a first 18-cycle PCR with universal primers M1SS and BC2_uni_R was performed on all cDNA. Turning to the authors' computational methods: Normalization of each sample was performed by random selection of 1 million high-quality reads, each carrying a distinct molecular identifier. Instead of being binned into consensus sequences, reads with shared molecular identifiers were discarded. MiTCR, with a Q25 quality threshold and the strictest error-elimination algorithm, was used for CDR3 identification, clonotype clustering and error correction. Lower-bound total TCR beta diversity was estimated with a nonparametric unseen species model using Euler transformation. The raw public reads went through TCRdb reprocessing: fastp at Q25, MiXCR clone calling, in-frame beta chains kept. Rows with a matching CDR3 protein are joined into one entry that keeps the most common DNA and genes. What appears here as the V and J calls and clone size reflects TCRdb's work, not the paper's. Present in this sample are about 1.5 million distinct CDR3 sequences, less than 45% of which were seen just once. In total, the top ten clones hold less than 5% of the sample.

The material sequenced was blood. The sequence joins TRBV6-5 to TRBJ2-7, and 7 junctional nucleotides match TRBD2. This TCR came from a woman between 18 and 29 years old in good health. Here is the DNA: TGTGCCAGCAGTTACGGCGCTAGCGGCACGACGGGGGAGCAGTACTTC. The encoded protein is CASSYGASGTTGEQYF.